The next 23 T cell receptor beta chains were all read from a single sample in a study of blood T cell repertoires in COVID-19. Libraries were prepared by immunoSEQ multiplex PCR; TCRdb keeps only in-frame clonotypes and omits some of them. Of fewer than 450,000 clones listed, more than 85% are singletons. Sequences were obtained from PBMCs or T cells enriched from blood (not recorded which). These receptors were taken from a woman in her 30s who had recovered from COVID-19.

The chain carries TRBV28 and TRBJ1-1; tentative D call: TRBD1 (6 bases). Trimming pared 2 bases from V and 0 bases from J, leaving 13 bases between. The CDR3 is 16 amino acids. The germline V gene encodes CDR1 MDHEN and CDR2 SYDVKM. The CDR3 is CASSLLDSRMNTEAFF. Written as DNA, the CDR3 is TGTGCCAGCAGTTTACTGGACAGCCGCATGAACACTGAAGCTTTCTTT.

This clone was observed a few times. The chain employs TRBV2 and TRBJ2-1; maybe TRBD1 (5 bases). Germline lookup yields CDR1 SNHLY and CDR2 FYNNEI. Trimming cost V 6 bases and J 0 bases, with 18 bases left between them. CDR3 length equals 17 residues. The CDR3: CASRGTGRGSSYNEQFF. Here the CDR3 DNA reads TGTGCCAGCAGGGGAACAGGCCGTGGTAGCTCCTACAATGAGCAGTTCTTC.

The chain has TRBV2 and TRBJ2-7; TRBD2 agrees at 7 bases. This CDR3 is 15 amino acids long. In germline, CDR1 is SNHLY, CDR2 FYNNEI. V lost 0 bases and J lost 1; bases outside the gene matches: 3. The CDR3 loop is CASSEASGASYEQYF. The CDR3 DNA follows: TGTGCCAGCAGTGAAGCCAGCGGGGCATCCTACGAGCAGTACTTC.

The J gene is TRBJ2-5, the V gene TRBV5-1, with TRBD1 matching over 8 bases. V shed 2 bases and J 5 bases; nucleotides not matched to a gene: 11. The CDR3 is made up of 16 amino acids. Germline-derived CDR1 and CDR2 are SGHRS and YFSETQ. The CDR3 DNA follows: TGCGCCAGCAGCTTACAGACACAGGGGGTAACGGAGACCCAGTACTTC. It is translated as CASSLQTQGVTETQYF.

The chain couples TRBV19 to TRBJ2-5, with 7 bases lining up with TRBD2. The CDR3 spans 14 residues. The germline V gene encodes CDR1 LNHDA and CDR2 SQIVND (reference sequence). J was trimmed by 5 bases and V by 3 bases; bases with no gene match: 6. CDR3 protein: CASSIRTRSETQYF. CDR3 nucleotides: TGTGCCAGTAGTATTCGGACTAGAAGTGAGACCCAGTACTTC.

The J gene is TRBJ1-2, the V gene TRBV24-1; 7 bases agree with TRBD1. The CDR3 has 15 residues. Germline-derived CDR1 and CDR2 are KGHDR and SFDVKD. V lost 3 bases and J lost 4; bases outside the gene matches: 7. CDR3 DNA: TGTGCCACCAGTGATCCCCAAGGGGACAGCTATGGCTACACCTTC. Translated, it gives CATSDPQGDSYGYTF.

The rearrangement joins TRBV30 to TRBJ1-4, with TRBD1 identical over 8 bases. J was trimmed by 2 bases and V by 5 bases; bases with no gene match: 4. In germline, CDR1 is GTSNPN, CDR2 SVGIG (reference sequence). The CDR3 contains 14 residues. The DNA of the CDR3 is TGTGCCTGGCGGACAGGGACCACTAATGAAAAACTGTTTTTT. The encoded protein is CAWRTGTTNEKLFF.

In its sample, this clone was seen once. The V gene is TRBV18, the J gene TRBJ1-5; no clear D. V was trimmed by 0 bases and J by 5 bases, leaving 2 bases between them. Germline V gene sequence: CDR1 KGHSH, CDR2 LQKENI. The CDR3 spans 12 residues. The CDR3 DNA follows: TGTGCCAGCTCACCACCCGATCAGCCCCAGCATTTT. It is translated as CASSPPDQPQHF.

V is TRBV18 and J is TRBJ2-7, with D perhaps TRBD1 (6 bases). Germline V gene data show CDR1 as KGHSH and CDR2 as LQKENI. This CDR3 is built from 15 residues. Trimming took 2 bases from V and 0 from J, leaving 11 bases between them. The CDR3 nucleotides are TGTGCCAGCTCACCATCCAGGGGAACCTCCTACGAGCAGTACTTC. This gives the protein CASSPSRGTSYEQYF.

The chain combines TRBV2 with TRBJ1-5; 7 nucleotides agree with TRBD1. There are 16 residues in the CDR3. The trim removed 0 bases at V and 6 bases at J, leaving 8 bases unmatched. Germline assignment: CDR1 SNHLY and CDR2 FYNNEI. The CDR3 spells CASSEALGQVSQPQHF. The CDR3 DNA follows: TGTGCCAGCAGTGAAGCGCTTGGACAGGTGAGTCAGCCCCAGCATTTT.

In regard to this clone: The sample has other DNA sequences that encode this CDR3 too. This sequence joins TRBV5-4 and TRBJ2-7, with 7 bases lining up with TRBD2. The V gene end was trimmed by 0 bases and the J gene end by 1 base; junction bases not matched to a gene: 4. Germline lookup yields CDR1 SGHNT and CDR2 YYREEE (reference sequence). This CDR3 region has 15 residues. The CDR3 DNA reads as TGTGCCAGCAGCTTGGCGGGGGGATCTTCCTACGAGCAGTACTTC. Protein: CASSLAGGSSYEQYF.

This clone was seen a few times. The rearrangement joins TRBV29-1 to TRBJ2-7; 7 positions match TRBD1. Per the germline V gene, CDR1 is SQVTM and CDR2 is ANQGSEA. V was clipped by 5 bases and J by 0 bases; unmatched bases: 7. This CDR3 comprises 14 residues. CDR3 sequence (DNA): TGCAGCGTTAGACAGGGTGACGGCTCCTACGAGCAGTACTTC. It is translated as CSVRQGDGSYEQYF.

The chain recombines TRBV7-8 with TRBJ1-1; D is possibly TRBD1 (6 bases). This CDR3 has 14 residues. Germline CDR1 is SGHVS and CDR2 is FQNEAQ. V was trimmed by 5 bases and J by 4 bases, leaving 14 bases between them. Here the CDR3 reads CASSPQGWSTEAFF. The CDR3 DNA sequence: TGTGCCAGCAGCCCTCAGGGGTGGAGCACTGAAGCTTTCTTT.

The J gene is TRBJ2-7, the V gene TRBV6-2 or TRBV6-3, with 8 bases identical to TRBD2. Germline CDR1 and CDR2: MNHEY and SVGEGT. The ends lost 4 bases at V and 0 bases at J; junction bases unmatched: 5. The CDR3 runs 15 residues. The DNA for the CDR3 is TGTGCCAGCAGTTTTACCGGGGGGGCCTCCTACGAGCAGTACTTC. Residues: CASSFTGGASYEQYF.

The chain is built from TRBV7-2 and TRBJ1-1, with 9 nucleotides matching TRBD1. The CDR3 extends over 14 amino acids. Germline lookup yields CDR1 SGHTA and CDR2 FQGNSA. The J segment lost 11 bases and the V segment lost 1 base, leaving 8 bases of the junction unmatched. The CDR3 spells CASSLGGTGSGAFF. CDR3 coding DNA: TGTGCCAGCAGCTTAGGAGGGACAGGGAGTGGGGCTTTCTTT.

The chain links TRBV2 to TRBJ1-1; TRBD1 aligns across 9 bases. Germline lookup yields CDR1 SNHLY and CDR2 FYNNEI. Germline trimming cut 5 bases from V and 4 bases from J; bases unmatched to any gene: 14. This CDR3 has 17 amino acids. In nucleotides, the CDR3 is TGTGCCAGCAGTCCAGGTAGCGGGACAGGGCGGACCACTGAAGCTTTCTTT. Translated: CASSPGSGTGRTTEAFF.

Notes on this clone: Within the sample, other DNA sequences also encode this same CDR3. The J gene is TRBJ2-7, the V gene TRBV15; D is uncertain. There are 13 residues in the CDR3. Per the germline V gene, CDR1 is LNHNV and CDR2 is YYDKDF (reference sequence). Trimming shortened V by 0 bases and J by 1 base, and 4 bases separated the two germline ends. As DNA, the CDR3 is TGTGCCACCAGCAGAGATCGGTCCTACGAGCAGTACTTC. Translation gives CATSRDRSYEQYF. Filled out from reference TRBV15 and TRBJ2-7, the complete variable domain reads DAMVIQNPRYQVTQFGKPVTLSCSQTLNHNVMYWYQQKSSQAPKLLFHYYDKDFNNEADTPDNFQSRRPNTSFCFLDIRSPGLGDTAMYLCATSRDRSYEQYFGPGTRLTVT.

This chain joins TRBV5-1 and TRBJ2-7, with D maybe TRBD1 (6 bases). The germline V and J ends were trimmed by 4 bases and 9 bases, with 14 bases remaining between them. CDR3 length equals 12 residues. Germline values: CDR1 SGHRS, CDR2 YFSETQ. The CDR3 reads CASSQGTRGQYF. DNA for the CDR3: TGCGCCAGCAGCCAAGGGACACGCGGGCAGTACTTC. Together with reference TRBV5-1 and TRBJ2-7, the CDR3 gives the full variable domain: KAGVTQTPRYLIKTRGQQVTLSCSPISGHRSVSWYQQTPGQGLQFLFEYFSETQRNKGNFPGRFSGRQFSNSRSEMNVSTLELGDSALYLCASSQGTRGQYFGPGTRLTVT.

This clone was recorded once. This chain uses TRBV29-1 with TRBJ2-1; tentative D call: TRBD1 (5 bases). Germline V gene lookup returns CDR1 SQVTM and CDR2 ANQGSEA. The CDR3 runs to 16 residues. Trimming took off 0 bases at V and 3 bases at J, with 15 bases between the two ends. CDR3 sequence: CSVEDEGPGHYNEQFF. DNA for the CDR3: TGCAGCGTTGAAGACGAAGGTCCAGGGCACTACAATGAGCAGTTCTTC.

This clone was seen only a few times. In the same sample, other DNA sequences code for this CDR3. The chain employs TRBV7-8 and TRBJ1-1; D remains unclear. CDR3 length: 15 residues. The germline V and J ends were trimmed by 1 base and 6 bases, with 15 bases remaining between them. The germline V gene has CDR1 SGHVS and CDR2 FQNEAQ. The CDR3 DNA reads as TGTGCCAGCAGCTTAGAATTCGGGCAGCGGCCTGAAGCTTTCTTT. As protein: CASSLEFGQRPEAFF.

The V gene is TRBV28, the J gene TRBJ1-2; the D gene is possibly TRBD1 (5 bases). The CDR3 has 15 residues. Germline lookup yields CDR1 MDHEN and CDR2 SYDVKM. Trimming cost V 8 bases and J 3 bases, with 19 bases left between them. As DNA, the CDR3 is TGTGCCAGCTTGTACGGCCCAGCGGGGCACTATGGCTACACCTTC. Translation gives CASLYGPAGHYGYTF.

The genes are TRBV7-8 and TRBJ2-7; D is possibly TRBD1 (5 bases). V lost 1 base and J 6 bases, leaving 13 bases between the germline ends. Germline lookup yields CDR1 SGHVS and CDR2 FQNEAQ. The CDR3 sequence is 14 residues long. The CDR3 reads CASSLGPGLSEQYF. The CDR3 coding sequence is TGTGCCAGCAGCTTAGGCCCAGGGTTAAGCGAGCAGTACTTC. The whole variable domain, filled in from reference TRBV7-8 and TRBJ2-7, reads GAGVSQSPRYKVAKRGQDVALRCDPISGHVSLFWYQQALGQGPEFLTYFQNEAQLDKSGLPSDRFFAERPEGSVSTLKIQRTQQEDSAVYLCASSLGPGLSEQYFGPGTRLTVT.

The CDR3 bases are TGTGCCAGCTCACCAGGAGGGACTAGCGGGAGTACGCAGTATTTT. Protein sequence: CASSPGGTSGSTQYF. The rearrangement links TRBV18 to TRBJ2-3; TRBD2 matches 14 bases. J gave up 8 bases and V 2 bases, and 3 bases lay outside the gene matches. This CDR3 comprises 15 residues. The germline CDR1 and CDR2 sequences are KGHSH and LQKENI. Full variable domain (outside the CDR3, taken from reference TRBV18 and TRBJ2-3): NAGVMQNPRHLVRRRGQEARLRCSPMKGHSHVYWYRQLPEEGLKFMVYLQKENIIDESGMPKERFSAEFPKEGPSILRIQQVVRGDSAAYFCASSPGGTSGSTQYFGPGTRLTVL.